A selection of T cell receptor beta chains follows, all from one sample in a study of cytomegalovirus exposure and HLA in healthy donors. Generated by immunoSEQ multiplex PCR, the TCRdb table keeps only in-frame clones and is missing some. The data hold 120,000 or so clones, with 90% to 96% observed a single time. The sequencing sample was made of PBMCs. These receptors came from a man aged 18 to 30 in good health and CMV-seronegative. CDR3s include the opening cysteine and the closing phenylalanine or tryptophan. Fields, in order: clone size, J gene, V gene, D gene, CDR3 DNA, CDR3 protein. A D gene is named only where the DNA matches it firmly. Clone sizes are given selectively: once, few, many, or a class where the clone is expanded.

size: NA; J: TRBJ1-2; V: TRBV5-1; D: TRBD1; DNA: TGCGCCAGCAGCTCCCGCTCCCGGACAGGGAACTATGGCTACACCTTC; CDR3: CASSSRSRTGNYGYTF
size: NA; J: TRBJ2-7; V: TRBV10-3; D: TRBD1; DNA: TGTGCCATCAGTGACCTCTCGCGACAGGGACAGTACGAGCAGTACTTC; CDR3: CAISDLSRQGQYEQYF
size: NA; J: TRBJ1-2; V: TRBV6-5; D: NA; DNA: TGTGCCAGCAGTTATGGAGACGGGGTCTATGGCTACACCTTC; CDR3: CASSYGDGVYGYTF
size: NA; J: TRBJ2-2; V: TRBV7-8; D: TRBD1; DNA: TGTGCCAGCAGCTTAGTGCGGGACAGGGTAACCGGGGAGCTGTTTTTT; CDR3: CASSLVRDRVTGELFF
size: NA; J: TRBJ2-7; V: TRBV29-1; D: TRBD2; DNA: TGCAGCGTCCGACTAGCGGGAGGTCTCGAGCAGTACTTC; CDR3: CSVRLAGGLEQYF
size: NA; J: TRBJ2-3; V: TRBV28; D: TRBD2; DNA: TGTGCCAGCAGTTTCTCACTAGCGGAGGGGACAGATACGCAGTATTTT; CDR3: CASSFSLAEGTDTQYF
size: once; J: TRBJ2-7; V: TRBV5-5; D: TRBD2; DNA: TGTGCCAGCAGAAGGCAGCGGGACTCCCAGCAGTACTTC; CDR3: CASRRQRDSQQYF
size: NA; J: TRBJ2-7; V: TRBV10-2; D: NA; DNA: TGCGCCAGCACACAGGGCGGCGAGCAGTACTTC; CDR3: CASTQGGEQYF
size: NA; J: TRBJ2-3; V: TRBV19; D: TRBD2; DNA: TGTGCCAGTAGCAGTAATCTAGCGGGAGCTCTCGGCACAGATACGCAGTATTTT; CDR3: CASSSNLAGALGTDTQYF
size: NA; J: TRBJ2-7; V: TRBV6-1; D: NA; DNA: TGTGCCAGCAGTGATCACACCCCCTACGAGCAGTACTTC; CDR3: CASSDHTPYEQYF
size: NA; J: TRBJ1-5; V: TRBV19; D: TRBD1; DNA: TGTGCCAGTAGTATAGGGGACAGAGCTTACCAGCCCCAGCATTTT; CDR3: CASSIGDRAYQPQHF
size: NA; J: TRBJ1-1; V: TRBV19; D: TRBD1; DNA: TGTGCCAGTAGACGAGACAGGGTTAACACTGAAGCTTTCTTT; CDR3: CASRRDRVNTEAFF
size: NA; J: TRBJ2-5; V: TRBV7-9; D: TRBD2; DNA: TGTGCCAGCAGCTTACTAGCGGGACGGGAGACCCAGTACTTC; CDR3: CASSLLAGRETQYF
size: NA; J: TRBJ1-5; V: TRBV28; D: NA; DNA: TGTGCCAGTTTCCCACAGTATAGCAATCAGCCCCAGCATTTT; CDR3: CASFPQYSNQPQHF
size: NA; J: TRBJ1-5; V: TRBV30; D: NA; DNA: TGTGCCTGGAGTGTAGCTCGGCAGCCCCAGCATTTT; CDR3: CAWSVARQPQHF
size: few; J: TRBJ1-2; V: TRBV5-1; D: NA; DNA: TGCGCCAGCAGCTTGGACGGGGGAGCTGGCTACACCTTC; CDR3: CASSLDGGAGYTF
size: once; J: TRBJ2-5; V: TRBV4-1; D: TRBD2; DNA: TGCGCCAGCAGCCGCCAAGCGGGAGGTCCTCGGGAGACCCAGTACTTC; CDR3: CASSRQAGGPRETQYF
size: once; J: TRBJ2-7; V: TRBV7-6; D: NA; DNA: TGTGCCAGCAGCTTGGGGGGGCCGTCCTACGAGCAGTACTTC; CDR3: CASSLGGPSYEQYF
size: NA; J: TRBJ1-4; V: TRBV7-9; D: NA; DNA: TGTGCCAGCAGCTTGTCAGAAAAGGAGGAACTGTTTTTT; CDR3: CASSLSEKEELFF
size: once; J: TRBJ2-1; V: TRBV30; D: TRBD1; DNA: TGTGCCTGGACTGCCGGACAGGGAGAGTTGAATGAGCAGTTCTTC; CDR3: CAWTAGQGELNEQFF
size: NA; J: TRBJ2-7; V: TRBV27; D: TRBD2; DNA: TGTGCCAGCAGTCCCACCAGACTAGCGGGAGGTGGCGAGCAGTACTTC; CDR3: CASSPTRLAGGGEQYF
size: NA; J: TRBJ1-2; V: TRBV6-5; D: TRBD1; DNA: TGTGCCAGCAGTTTTCCGGGACAGGCCCAGTGGGGCTACACCTTC; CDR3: CASSFPGQAQWGYTF
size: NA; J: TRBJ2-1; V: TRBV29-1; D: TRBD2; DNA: TGCAGCGTTGAAGGCTGGACTAGCGGGAGTGTTTACAATGAGCAGTTCTTC; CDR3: CSVEGWTSGSVYNEQFF
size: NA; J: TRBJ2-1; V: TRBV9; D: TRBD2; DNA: TGTGCCAGCACCCCTAGCGGCTCCTACAATGAGCAGTTCTTC; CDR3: CASTPSGSYNEQFF
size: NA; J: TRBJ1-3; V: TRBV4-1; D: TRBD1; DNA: TGCGCCAGCAGGCAGCCCCTCAGGGGGCCCAGGGACACCATATATTTT; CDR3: CASRQPLRGPRDTIYF
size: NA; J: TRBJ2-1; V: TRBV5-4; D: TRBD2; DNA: TGTGCCAGCAGCTTGAGAGGCCTTCTAGCGGGAAGCTCCTACAATGAGCAGTTCTTC; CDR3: CASSLRGLLAGSSYNEQFF
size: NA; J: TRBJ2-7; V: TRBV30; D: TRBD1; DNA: TGTGCCTGGAGTCGGGGACAGGTCTACGAGCAGTACTTC; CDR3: CAWSRGQVYEQYF
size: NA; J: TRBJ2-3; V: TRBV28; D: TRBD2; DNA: TGTGCCAGCAGCCGTAAGCGGGAACTCACAGATACGCAGTATTTT; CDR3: CASSRKRELTDTQYF
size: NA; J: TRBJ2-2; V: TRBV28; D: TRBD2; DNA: TGTGCCAGCAGTTTTATCCTAGCGGGAGGTTACACCGGGGAGCTGTTTTTT; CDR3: CASSFILAGGYTGELFF
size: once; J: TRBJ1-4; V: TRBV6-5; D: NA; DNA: TGTGCCAGCAGTTACCGCGGGGGGAAACTGTTTTTT; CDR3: CASSYRGGKLFF
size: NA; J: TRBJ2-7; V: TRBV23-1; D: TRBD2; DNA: TGCGCCAACACGAAAGCGGGGGAGCAGTACTTC; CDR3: CANTKAGEQYF